Below, 2 T cell receptor beta chains from the same sample are listed, as sequenced in a study of T cell responses to AZD1222 COVID-19 vaccine. Libraries were prepared by immunoSEQ multiplex PCR; TCRdb keeps only in-frame clonotypes and omits some of them. The sample consists of 55,000 to 80,000 clones, roughly 70% of them appearing once. Specimen: peripheral blood, collected on day 0 of AZD1222 vaccination. The receptors were sampled from an adult in good health.

The J gene is TRBJ1-5, the V gene TRBV4-3; D unclear. Between the trimmed V and J ends, which lost 3 bases and 5 bases, there was a span of 8 bases. This CDR3 region has 13 residues. Germline CDR1 is LGHNA and CDR2 is YSLEER. CDR3 protein: CASSHSFDQPQHF. As DNA, the CDR3 is TGCGCCAGCAGCCATAGTTTCGATCAGCCCCAGCATTTT.

The rearrangement uses TRBV2 and TRBJ2-4; D might be TRBD1 (6 bases). CDR1 is SNHLY, CDR2 FYNNEI, per germline. The CDR3 is 17 residues long. Trimming stripped 3 bases from V and 7 bases from J, with 22 bases between. In DNA form, the CDR3 reads TGTGCCAGCAGTGAGCACGGGACACCCGGCTCTCCTAACATTCAGTACTTC. The encoded protein is CASSEHGTPGSPNIQYF.